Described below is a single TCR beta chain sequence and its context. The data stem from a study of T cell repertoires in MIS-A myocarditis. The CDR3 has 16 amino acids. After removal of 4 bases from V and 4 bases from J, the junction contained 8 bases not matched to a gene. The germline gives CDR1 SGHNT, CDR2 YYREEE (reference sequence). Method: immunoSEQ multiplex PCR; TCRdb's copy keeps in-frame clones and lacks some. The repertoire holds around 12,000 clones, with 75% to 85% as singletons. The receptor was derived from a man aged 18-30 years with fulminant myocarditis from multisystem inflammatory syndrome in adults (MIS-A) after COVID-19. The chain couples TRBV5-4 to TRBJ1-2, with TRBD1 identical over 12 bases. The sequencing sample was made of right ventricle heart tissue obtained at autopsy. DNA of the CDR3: TGTGCCAGCAGCCCGTTCGGGACAGGGGGCGGCTATGGCTACACCTTC. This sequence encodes CASSPFGTGGGYGYTF.